The 23 T cell receptor beta chains given below trace back to one sample, sequenced in a study of blood T cell repertoires in COVID-19. The method was immunoSEQ multiplex PCR; TCRdb's version includes in-frame clones alone and lacks a portion of them. Counted here are roughly 250,000 clones, around 90% occurring once; the ten biggest clones make up 0.8% to 0.95%. Sample: peripheral blood. The receptor set was obtained from a man between 25 and 39 years old with COVID-19, enrolled during active disease.

The chain recombines TRBV5-1 with TRBJ2-1; maybe TRBD2 (5 bases). The CDR3 runs 13 residues. Germline V gene lookup returns CDR1 SGHRS and CDR2 YFSETQ. V gave up 0 bases and J gave up 9 bases, with 10 bases separating them. CDR3 sequence: CASSLAQAGEQFF. In nucleotides, the CDR3 is TGCGCCAGCAGCTTGGCTCAGGCGGGTGAGCAGTTCTTC.

V and J are TRBV29-1 and TRBJ1-3, with TRBD1 matching over 7 bases. The CDR3 is 15 amino acids. Germline-derived CDR1 and CDR2 are SQVTM and ANQGSEA. With 3 bases clipped from V and 0 bases from J, the junction kept 5 bases outside the gene matches. DNA for the CDR3: TGCAGCGTTGACCTACAGGGGATCTCTGGAAACACCATATATTTT. Translation: CSVDLQGISGNTIYF.

This clone has only one observation. The V and J genes are TRBV11-2 and TRBJ2-1; perhaps TRBD1 as D (7 bases). The CDR3 extends over 17 amino acids. V lost 1 base, J lost 8 bases, and 21 bases lay in between. The germline V gene has CDR1 SGHAT and CDR2 FQNNGV. CDR3 coding DNA: TGTGCCAGCAGCTTAGGCGGCAGGGGGGCGCCTCGAGATGAGCAGTTCTTC. It yields the protein CASSLGGRGAPRDEQFF.

This clone was recorded once. The J gene is TRBJ1-3, the V gene TRBV15, with TRBD1 matching 8 bases. Germline V gene data show CDR1 as LNHNV and CDR2 as YYDKDF (reference sequence). The CDR3 is made up of 16 amino acids. After removal of 3 bases from V and 3 bases from J, the junction contained 7 bases not matched to a gene. The CDR3 here is CATSSGQGRIGNTIYF. The CDR3 region has the DNA TGTGCCACCAGCAGTGGACAGGGAAGGATTGGAAACACCATATATTTT. Looking up the rest from reference TRBV15 and TRBJ1-3 gives the full variable domain: DAMVIQNPRYQVTQFGKPVTLSCSQTLNHNVMYWYQQKSSQAPKLLFHYYDKDFNNEADTPDNFQSRRPNTSFCFLDIRSPGLGDTAMYLCATSSGQGRIGNTIYFGEGSWLTVV.

The chain combines TRBV5-1 with TRBJ1-1; D remains unclear. V was shortened by 8 bases and J by 0 bases, with 14 bases between the two germline ends. This CDR3 spans 14 amino acids. Germline CDR1 SGHRS, CDR2 YFSETQ. This CDR3 reads CASQASSMNTEAFF. CDR3 DNA: TGCGCCAGTCAGGCCTCAAGCATGAACACTGAAGCTTTCTTT.

The chain carries TRBV5-4 and TRBJ1-6, with 11 bases identical to TRBD1. The CDR3 has 14 residues. Germline CDR1 is SGHNT and CDR2 is YYREEE (reference sequence). The junction had 2 bases not matched to a gene; V was cut back by 5 bases and J by 7 bases. The chain's CDR3 is CASRGDRGNSPLHF. CDR3 DNA sequence: TGTGCCAGCAGAGGGGACAGGGGGAATTCACCCCTCCACTTT.

The chain has TRBV30 and TRBJ1-2; the match to TRBD1 covers 7 bases. V shed 4 bases and J 3 bases; nucleotides not matched to a gene: 5. Germline CDR1 and CDR2: GTSNPN and SVGIG (reference sequence). CDR3 length: 13 amino acids. As DNA, the CDR3 is TGTGCCTGGACATATCAGGGGGACTATGGCTACACCTTC. It is translated as CAWTYQGDYGYTF. Complete variable domain (other parts from reference TRBV30 and TRBJ1-2): SQTIHQWPATLVQPVGSPLSLECTVEGTSNPNLYWYRQAAGRGLQLLFYSVGIGQISSEVPQNLSASRPQDRQFILSSKKLLLSDSGFYLCAWTYQGDYGYTFGSGTRLTVV.

The chain uses TRBV4-1 and TRBJ2-7; weak D call: TRBD2 (6 bases). Per the germline V gene, CDR1 is MGHRA and CDR2 is YSYEKL. This CDR3 region has 14 residues. V lost 2 bases to trimming and J lost 5 bases, with 13 bases between them. The CDR3 loop is CASSQLGWGDEQYF. The DNA of the CDR3 is TGCGCCAGCAGCCAACTCGGGTGGGGGGACGAGCAGTACTTC.

The CDR3 here is CASSLGQAFVYEQYF. The CDR3 DNA reads TGTGCCAGCAGCTTGGGACAGGCCTTCGTCTACGAGCAGTACTTC. The J gene is TRBJ2-7, the V gene TRBV5-5, with D maybe TRBD1 (6 bases). The V gene's germline CDR1 is SGHKS and CDR2 YYEKEE (reference sequence). V gave up 0 bases and J gave up 3 bases, with 13 bases separating them. The CDR3 sequence is 15 residues long.

The V call is TRBV19, the J call TRBJ1-2; 7 nucleotides align to TRBD1. CDR3 size: 15 residues. After removal of 8 bases from V and 0 bases from J, the junction contained 9 bases not matched to a gene. Germline CDR1 and CDR2: LNHDA and SQIVND (reference sequence). The CDR3 is CASRNTGAANYGYTF. DNA for the CDR3: TGTGCCAGTCGCAACACAGGGGCAGCTAACTATGGCTACACCTTC.

This sequence joins TRBV1 and TRBJ2-6; TRBD1, the D gene given by the table, was not confirmed from the DNA. TRBV1 is a pseudogene locus. The CDR3 contains 19 residues. The CDR3 nucleotides read TGCACCAGCAGCCTCGGGACATTTAACCATCACACTGGGGCCAACGTCCTGACTTTC. It codes for CTSSLGTFNHHTGANVLTF.

The chain uses TRBV7-9 and TRBJ2-5; D possibly corresponds to TRBD2 (5 bases). The CDR3 totals 14 residues. Germline CDR1 and CDR2: SEHNR and FQNEAQ (reference sequence). Deletions cut 5 bases from V and 7 bases from J, with 17 bases between. The CDR3 DNA follows: TGTGCCAGCAGCCCCGGAACGGCCGGAGGGACCCAGTACTTC. Its protein product is CASSPGTAGGTQYF.

V gene TRBV5-4 combines with J gene TRBJ2-5; 14 bases are a match to TRBD2. Germline V gives CDR1 SGHNT, CDR2 YYREEE (reference sequence). V shed 3 bases, J shed 9 bases, and the junction held 7 bases outside the gene matches. This CDR3 comprises 15 residues. CDR3 protein: CASSSTSGGARAQYF. For the CDR3, the DNA is TGTGCCAGCAGCTCGACTAGCGGGGGGGCCCGGGCCCAGTACTTC.

The chain recombines TRBV6-4 with TRBJ1-1; the match to TRBD1 covers 9 bases. The germline V gene encodes CDR1 MRHNA and CDR2 SNTAGT. The CDR3 sequence is 14 residues long. With V trimmed by 8 bases and J by 1 base, 5 bases remained unmatched. DNA for the CDR3: TGTGCCAGCCGAAGACAGGGGGGGAACACTGAAGCTTTCTTT. This codes for CASRRQGGNTEAFF.

This sequence joins TRBV2 and TRBJ1-5; 7 bases fit TRBD1. The CDR3 covers 13 residues. Looked up from germline, CDR1 is SNHLY and CDR2 is FYNNEI. The V and J ends lost 4 bases and 6 bases, in that order; junction bases with no gene match: 3. The DNA of the CDR3 is TGTGCCAGCAGTGCGACAGGGTTTCAGCCCCAGCATTTT. Translation: CASSATGFQPQHF.

The rearrangement joins TRBV2 to TRBJ1-2; TRBD1 might be the D (5 bases). The V end lost 9 bases, the J end lost 0 bases, and 14 bases lay between the germline ends. The germline gives CDR1 SNHLY, CDR2 FYNNEI. The CDR3 runs to 14 residues. The CDR3: CAREHTTANYGYTF. The CDR3 DNA follows: TGTGCCAGAGAGCATACGACAGCTAACTATGGCTACACCTTC.

This chain joins TRBV6-2 or TRBV6-3 and TRBJ2-3, with 7 bases aligning to TRBD2. This CDR3 comprises 18 residues. V gave up 2 bases and J gave up 0 bases; unmatched junction bases: 11. Germline V gene sequence: CDR1 MNHEY, CDR2 SVGEGT. In DNA form, the CDR3 reads TGTGCCAGCAGTTACCCGTGGGGTAGCGGGTATAGCACAGATACGCAGTATTTT. As protein: CASSYPWGSGYSTDTQYF.

This chain links TRBV19 with TRBJ2-7, with D possibly TRBD2 on 6 matching bases. Germline CDR1 LNHDA, CDR2 SQIVND (reference sequence). The CDR3 sequence is 15 residues long. V shed 5 bases and J shed 3 bases, with 17 bases lying between them. The CDR3, as DNA: TGTGCCAGTAGTCGGGACTCCGGGATTAACTACGAGCAGTACTTC. Translation gives CASSRDSGINYEQYF.

The chain uses TRBV18 and TRBJ2-7, with D possibly matching TRBD1 (6 bases). Trimming cost V 3 bases and J 1 base, with 13 bases left between them. The CDR3 has 15 residues. The germline V gene encodes CDR1 KGHSH and CDR2 LQKENI. Here the CDR3 DNA reads TGTGCCAGCTCACCTACGGCAGGGGTTTCCTACGAGCAGTACTTC. Translating it yields CASSPTAGVSYEQYF.

With respect to this clone: Other DNA sequences from this sample encode an identical CDR3 as well. The rearrangement uses TRBV18 and TRBJ1-1; a possible D gene is TRBD1 (6 bases). Looked up from germline, CDR1 is KGHSH and CDR2 is LQKENI. This CDR3 is 15 amino acids long. Deletions cut 3 bases from V and 0 bases from J, with 11 bases between. The CDR3 protein is CASSPPGQLNTEAFF. The CDR3 coding sequence is TGTGCCAGCTCACCCCCGGGACAACTGAACACTGAAGCTTTCTTT.

This chain joins TRBV6-7 and TRBJ1-1; D possibly corresponds to TRBD1 (5 bases). TRBV6-7 has ORF status, its function being uncertain. V was shortened by 7 bases and J by 4 bases, with 10 bases between the two germline ends. The CDR3 sequence is 12 residues long. In nucleotides, the CDR3 is TGTGCCAGCATCATAGACAGCACTGAAGCTTTCTTT. Its translation is CASIIDSTEAFF.

The chain joins TRBV5-1 to TRBJ2-2, with unresolved D. The V and J ends lost 0 bases and 0 bases respectively, with 9 bases between them. Germline V gene sequence: CDR1 SGHRS, CDR2 YFSETQ. This CDR3 comprises 16 residues. The DNA of the CDR3 is TGCGCCAGCAGCTTGGATGGCAGATCGAACACCGGGGAGCTGTTTTTT. Protein: CASSLDGRSNTGELFF.

The chain combines TRBV4-1 with TRBJ1-1; tentatively, D is TRBD1 (5 bases). CDR3 length: 15 residues. Germline V lookup: CDR1 MGHRA, CDR2 YSYEKL. Trimming removed 0 bases from V and 2 bases from J, with 10 bases in between. The CDR3 loop reads CASSQDLTDNTEAFF. CDR3 sequence (DNA): TGCGCCAGCAGCCAAGATCTGACAGACAACACTGAAGCTTTCTTT.